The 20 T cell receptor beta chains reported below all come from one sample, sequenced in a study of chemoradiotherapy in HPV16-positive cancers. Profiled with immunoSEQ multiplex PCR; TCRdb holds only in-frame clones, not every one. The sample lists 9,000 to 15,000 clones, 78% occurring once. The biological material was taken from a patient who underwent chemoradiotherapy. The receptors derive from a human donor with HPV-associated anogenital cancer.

CDR3 bases: TGTGCCAGTAGCGATAGGAACACTGAAGCTTTCTTT. Residues: CASSDRNTEAFF. V gene TRBV19 combines with J gene TRBJ1-1; D is uncertain. This CDR3 has 12 amino acids. Germline V lookup: CDR1 LNHDA, CDR2 SQIVND (reference sequence). V shed 6 bases and J shed 1 base, with 6 bases lying between them. Full variable domain (remainder filled in from reference TRBV19 and TRBJ1-1): DGGITQSPKYLFRKEGQNVTLSCEQNLNHDAMYWYRQDPGQGLRLIYYSQIVNDFQKGDIAEGYSVSREKKESFPLTVTSAQKNPTAFYLCASSDRNTEAFFGQGTRLTVV.

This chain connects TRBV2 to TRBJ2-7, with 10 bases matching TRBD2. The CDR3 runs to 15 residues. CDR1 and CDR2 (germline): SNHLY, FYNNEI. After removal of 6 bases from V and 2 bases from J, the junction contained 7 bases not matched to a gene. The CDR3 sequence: CASRELAGTPYEQYF. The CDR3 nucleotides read TGTGCCAGCAGGGAACTAGCGGGGACCCCCTACGAGCAGTACTTC.

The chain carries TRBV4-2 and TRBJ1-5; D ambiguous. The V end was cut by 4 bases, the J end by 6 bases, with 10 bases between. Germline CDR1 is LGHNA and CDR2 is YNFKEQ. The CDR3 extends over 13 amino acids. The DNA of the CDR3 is TGTGCCAGCAGCCCCGGGGTGGCTCAGCCCCAGCATTTT. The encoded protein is CASSPGVAQPQHF.

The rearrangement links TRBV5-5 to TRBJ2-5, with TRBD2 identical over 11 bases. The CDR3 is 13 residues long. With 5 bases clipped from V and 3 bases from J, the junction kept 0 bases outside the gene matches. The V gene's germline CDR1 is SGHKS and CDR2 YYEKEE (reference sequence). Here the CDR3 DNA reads TGTGCCAGCAGGACTAGCGGGGAAGAGACCCAGTACTTC. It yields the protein CASRTSGEETQYF.

CDR3 bases: TGTGCCAGCAGCGTACATGTGGCGGGGGGGCGGGATGAGCAGTTCTTC. This gives the protein CASSVHVAGGRDEQFF. The chain couples TRBV7-2 to TRBJ2-1, with 9 positions matching TRBD2. V was clipped by 5 bases and J by 8 bases; unmatched bases: 13. Germline V gives CDR1 SGHTA, CDR2 FQGNSA. The CDR3 sequence is 16 residues long.

The CDR3 bases are TGCACCCCGGGGGGCAGAGTAAGCAATCAGCCCCAGCATTTT. Translation: CTPGGRVSNQPQHF. This chain uses TRBV1 with TRBJ1-5. TRBV1 is shown as a pseudogene. This CDR3 spans 14 amino acids.

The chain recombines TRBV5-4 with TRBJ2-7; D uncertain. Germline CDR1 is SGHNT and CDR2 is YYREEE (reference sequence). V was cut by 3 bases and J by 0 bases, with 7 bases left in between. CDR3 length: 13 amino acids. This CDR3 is CASSYDTSYEQYF. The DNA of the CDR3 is TGTGCCAGCAGCTACGACACCTCCTACGAGCAGTACTTC.

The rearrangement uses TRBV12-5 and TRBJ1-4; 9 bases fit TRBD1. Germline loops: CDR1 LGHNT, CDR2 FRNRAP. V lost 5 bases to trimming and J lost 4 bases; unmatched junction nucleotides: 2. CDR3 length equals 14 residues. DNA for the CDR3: TGTGCTAGTGGTCAGACAGGGGGTAATGAAAAACTGTTTTTT. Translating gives CASGQTGGNEKLFF.

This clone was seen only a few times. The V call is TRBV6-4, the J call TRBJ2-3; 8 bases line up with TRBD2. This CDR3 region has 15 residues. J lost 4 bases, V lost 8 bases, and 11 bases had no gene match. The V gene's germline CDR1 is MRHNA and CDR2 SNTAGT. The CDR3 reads CASSTRGGAADTQYF. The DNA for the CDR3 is TGTGCCAGCTCCACTCGGGGGGGGGCTGCAGATACGCAGTATTTT.

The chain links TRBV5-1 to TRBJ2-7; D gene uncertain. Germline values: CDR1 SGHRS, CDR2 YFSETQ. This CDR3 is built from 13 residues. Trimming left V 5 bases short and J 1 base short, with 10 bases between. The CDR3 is CASSQLGSYEQYF. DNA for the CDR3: TGCGCCAGCAGTCAGTTGGGGTCCTACGAGCAGTACTTC.

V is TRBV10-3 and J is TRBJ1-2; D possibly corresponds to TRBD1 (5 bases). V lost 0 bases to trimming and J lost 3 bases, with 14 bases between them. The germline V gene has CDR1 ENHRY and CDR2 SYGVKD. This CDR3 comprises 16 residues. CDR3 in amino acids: CAISESGTPGHYGYTF. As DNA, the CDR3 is TGTGCCATCAGTGAGTCTGGGACCCCGGGGCACTATGGCTACACCTTC.

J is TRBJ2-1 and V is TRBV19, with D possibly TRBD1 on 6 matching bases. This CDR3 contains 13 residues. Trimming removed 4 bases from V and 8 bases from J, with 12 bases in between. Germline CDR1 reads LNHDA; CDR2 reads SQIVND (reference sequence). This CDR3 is CASSTARGHEQFF. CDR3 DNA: TGTGCCAGTAGTACTGCCAGGGGACATGAGCAGTTCTTC.

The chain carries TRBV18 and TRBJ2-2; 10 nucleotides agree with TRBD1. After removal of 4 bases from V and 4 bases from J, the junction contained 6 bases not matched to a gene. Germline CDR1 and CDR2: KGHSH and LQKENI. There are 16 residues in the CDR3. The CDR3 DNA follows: TGTGCCAGCTCACAAAGGACAGGGGGGAGCACCGGGGAGCTGTTTTTT. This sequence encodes CASSQRTGGSTGELFF.

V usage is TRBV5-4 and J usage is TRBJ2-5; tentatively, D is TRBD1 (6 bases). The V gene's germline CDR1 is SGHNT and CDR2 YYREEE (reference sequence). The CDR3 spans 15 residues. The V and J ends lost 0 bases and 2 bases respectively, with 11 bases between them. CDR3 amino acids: CASSLGHRVQETQYF. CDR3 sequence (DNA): TGTGCCAGCAGCTTGGGACACAGGGTACAAGAGACCCAGTACTTC.

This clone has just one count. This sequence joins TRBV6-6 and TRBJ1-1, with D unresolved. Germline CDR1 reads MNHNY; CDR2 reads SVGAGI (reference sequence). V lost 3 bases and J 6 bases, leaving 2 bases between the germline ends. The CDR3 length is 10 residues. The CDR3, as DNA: TGTGCCAGCAGTTATTCTGAAGCTTTCTTT. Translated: CASSYSEAFF.

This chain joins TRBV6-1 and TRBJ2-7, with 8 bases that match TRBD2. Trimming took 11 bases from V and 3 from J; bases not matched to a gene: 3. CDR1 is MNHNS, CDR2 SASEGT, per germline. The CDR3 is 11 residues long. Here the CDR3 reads CALGGGYEQYF. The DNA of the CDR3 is TGTGCCCTCGGGGGGGGCTACGAGCAGTACTTC.

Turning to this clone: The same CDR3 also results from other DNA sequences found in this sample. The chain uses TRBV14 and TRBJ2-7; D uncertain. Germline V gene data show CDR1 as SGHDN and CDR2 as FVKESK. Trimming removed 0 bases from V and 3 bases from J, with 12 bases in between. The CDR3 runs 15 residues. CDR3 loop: CASSQDHRTNYEQYF. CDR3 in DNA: TGTGCCAGCAGCCAAGATCACAGAACCAACTACGAGCAGTACTTC.

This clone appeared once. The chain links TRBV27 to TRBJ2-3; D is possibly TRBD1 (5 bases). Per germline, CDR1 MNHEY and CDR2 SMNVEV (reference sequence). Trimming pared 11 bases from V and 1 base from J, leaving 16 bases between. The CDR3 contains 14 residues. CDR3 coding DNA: TGTGCCTCAGCAGTCACAGGACGCACAGATACGCAGTATTTT. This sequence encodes CASAVTGRTDTQYF.

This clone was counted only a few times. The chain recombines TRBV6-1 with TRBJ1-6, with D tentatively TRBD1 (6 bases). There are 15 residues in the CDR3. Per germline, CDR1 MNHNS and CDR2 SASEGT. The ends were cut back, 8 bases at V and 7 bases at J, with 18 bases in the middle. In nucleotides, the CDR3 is TGTGCCAGCCGCCCAGAGGCAGGGGAAAATTCACCCCTCCACTTT. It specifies CASRPEAGENSPLHF.

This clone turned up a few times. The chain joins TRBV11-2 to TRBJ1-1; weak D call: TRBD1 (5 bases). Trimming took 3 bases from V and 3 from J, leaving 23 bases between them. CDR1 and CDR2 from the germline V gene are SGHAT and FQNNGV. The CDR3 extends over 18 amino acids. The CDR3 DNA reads TGTGCCAGCAGCTTCCTTTCCCGGGCCCAGGGAAGAGACACTGAAGCTTTCTTT. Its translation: CASSFLSRAQGRDTEAFF.